These 32 T cell receptor beta chains share one sample of origin, sequenced in a study of PD-L1 blockade in urothelial cancer (TCRdb year 2017). Libraries were built with the immunoSEQ multiplex PCR assay. TCRdb's version of the immuneACCESS table is confined to in-frame rearrangements and falls short of the full clone set. An unresolved V gene accounts for under half of the shortfall where checked; the remainder is of unknown origin. Across this sample there are roughly 100,000 clones, with around 78% seen only once. 8.4% of the sample is held by the ten biggest clonotypes. What this sample's time point label stands for: peripheral blood 6 weeks after treatment start. The sequenced sample was PBMCs, obtained around atezolizumab (anti-PD-L1) treatment. The receptors come from a man in his 70s with urothelial cancer.

V gene TRBV27 combines with J gene TRBJ2-1; D gene ambiguous. Trimming took 5 bases from V and 5 from J, leaving 13 bases between them. Germline lookup yields CDR1 MNHEY and CDR2 SMNVEV (reference sequence). This CDR3 spans 14 amino acids. This CDR3 reads CASSPLSGHNEQFF. DNA for the CDR3: TGTGCCAGCAGTCCCCTCTCGGGTCACAATGAGCAGTTCTTC.

V is TRBV6-1 and J is TRBJ1-1, with D tentatively TRBD1 (5 bases). Germline V CDR1 and CDR2: MNHNS, SASEGT. Trimming took 3 bases from V and 0 from J, leaving 11 bases between them. This CDR3 has 15 amino acids. The CDR3 region has the DNA TGTGCCAGCAGTGACAGGGCGAAAATGAACACTGAAGCTTTCTTT. Its translation is CASSDRAKMNTEAFF.

The J gene is TRBJ2-2, the V gene TRBV4-2; 7 bases are a match to TRBD2. This CDR3 is built from 17 residues. CDR1 LGHNA and CDR2 YNFKEQ come from the germline V gene. Trimming removed 1 base from V and 5 bases from J; junction bases left unmatched: 10. The CDR3 coding sequence is TGTGCCAGCAGCCAAGGACGGCGGGAGAGGTGGACCGGGGAGCTGTTTTTT. It specifies CASSQGRRERWTGELFF.

This clone was seen more than once but under ten times. The J gene is TRBJ1-5, the V gene TRBV21-1. TRBV21-1 is recorded as a pseudogene. The CDR3 runs 12 residues. CDR3 sequence: CASRKPGQPQHF. DNA for the CDR3: TGTGCCAGCAGAAAACCCGGGCAGCCCCAGCATTTT.

In this sample, this clone turned up once. The chain is built from TRBV6-5 and TRBJ1-2; the D is unclear. This CDR3 spans 13 amino acids. V was clipped by 5 bases and J by 6 bases, with 13 bases between them. Germline CDR1 and CDR2: MNHEY and SVGAGI. The CDR3 DNA reads as TGTGCCAGCAGTGAAGAGGCAGTCAATGGCTACACCTTC. Translated: CASSEEAVNGYTF.

The chain is built from TRBV5-4 and TRBJ2-2; the D gene is possibly TRBD2 (6 bases). Trimming left V 1 base short and J 5 bases short, with 9 bases between. The CDR3 runs 14 residues. Germline lookup yields CDR1 SGHNT and CDR2 YYREEE (reference sequence). CDR3 DNA: TGTGCCAGCAGCTTGTACGCGGGGACCGGGGAGCTGTTTTTT. The encoded protein is CASSLYAGTGELFF. The complete variable domain, with remaining parts taken from reference TRBV5-4 and TRBJ2-2, reads ETGVTQSPTHLIKTRGQQVTLRCSSQSGHNTVSWYQQALGQGPQFIFQYYREEENGRGNFPPRFSGLQFPNYSSELNVNALELDDSALYLCASSLYAGTGELFFGEGSRLTVL.

The chain couples TRBV9 to TRBJ2-7; 9 bases align to TRBD1. This CDR3 has 15 amino acids. The germline CDR1 and CDR2 sequences are SGDLS and YYNGEE. V shed 0 bases and J 6 bases; nucleotides not matched to a gene: 7. The CDR3 reads CASSVAPGTGSEQYF. In nucleotides, the CDR3 is TGTGCCAGCAGCGTAGCCCCGGGGACAGGGAGCGAGCAGTACTTC.

J is TRBJ1-1 and V is TRBV13; TRBD1 is a possible D gene (6 bases). Trimming removed 6 bases at V and 1 base at J, with 15 bases between. This CDR3 contains 15 residues. CDR1 is PRHDT and CDR2 is FYEKMQ in the germline V gene (reference sequence). CDR3 protein: CASRHQGGRNTEAFF. CDR3 DNA: TGTGCCAGCAGGCACCAAGGGGGTAGGAACACTGAAGCTTTCTTT.

The V gene is TRBV19, the J gene TRBJ2-7; 7 bases align to TRBD1. The CDR3 contains 14 residues. After removal of 1 base from V and 7 bases from J, the junction contained 7 bases not matched to a gene. Germline values: CDR1 LNHDA, CDR2 SQIVND (reference sequence). In DNA form, the CDR3 reads TGTGCCAGTAGTATAGGGGACAGCCCTCCTGAGCAGTACTTC. Amino acid sequence: CASSIGDSPPEQYF.

This sequence joins TRBV6-6 and TRBJ1-6; 7 positions match TRBD1. The V gene end was trimmed by 6 bases and the J gene end by 7 bases; junction bases not matched to a gene: 9. The CDR3 totals 15 residues. From germline, CDR1 is MNHNY and CDR2 SVGAGI (reference sequence). CDR3 coding DNA: TGTGCCAGCAGCTTTGACAGGGTGGTGAATTCACCCCTCCACTTT. It translates to CASSFDRVVNSPLHF.

This chain uses TRBV9 with TRBJ2-1; D not resolved. The CDR3 sequence is 12 residues long. With 3 bases removed from V and 7 bases from J, the gap between germline ends came to 8 bases. Germline CDR1 and CDR2: SGDLS and YYNGEE. The chain's CDR3 is CASSAERNEQFF. CDR3 nucleotides: TGTGCCAGCAGCGCAGAGAGGAATGAGCAGTTCTTC.

The chain has TRBV7-3 and TRBJ2-2; D is perhaps TRBD2 (6 bases). Trimming stripped 5 bases from V and 7 bases from J, with 20 bases between. In germline, CDR1 is SGHTA, CDR2 FQGTGA. The CDR3 runs 16 residues. As DNA, the CDR3 is TGTGCCAGCAGCCCGCCGCCGGCTAGCGAGGTCGGGGAGCTGTTTTTT. Translation: CASSPPPASEVGELFF.

The CDR3 region is CASSFAGTSGSSGYNEQFF. The CDR3 DNA is TGTGCCAGCAGCTTTGCCGGGACTAGCGGGAGCTCGGGTTACAATGAGCAGTTCTTC. The rearrangement uses TRBV11-3 and TRBJ2-1, with 14 bases aligning to TRBD2. The CDR3 contains 19 residues. CDR1 SGHNT and CDR2 YENEEA come from the germline V gene. Germline trimming cut 3 bases from V and 4 bases from J; bases unmatched to any gene: 11.

V gene TRBV5-4 combines with J gene TRBJ2-3; 12 nucleotides line up with TRBD2. V lost 0 bases, J lost 4 bases, and 3 bases stayed unmatched. Germline-derived CDR1 and CDR2 are SGHNT and YYREEE (reference sequence). The CDR3 runs to 16 residues. CDR3 amino acids: CASSLVLAGGPDTQYF. CDR3 nucleotides: TGTGCCAGCAGCTTGGTACTAGCGGGGGGCCCAGATACGCAGTATTTT.

This chain links TRBV7-2 with TRBJ1-4, with TRBD1 as a possible D gene (5 bases). The CDR3 is made up of 14 amino acids. Germline V gives CDR1 SGHTA, CDR2 FQGNSA. Trimming left V 5 bases short and J 7 bases short, with 14 bases between. In DNA form, the CDR3 reads TGTGCCAGCAGCCCGCGTTCGGGGGTTGAAAAACTGTTTTTT. Its protein is CASSPRSGVEKLFF. Full variable domain (rest looked up from reference TRBV7-2 and TRBJ1-4): GAGVSQSPSNKVTEKGKDVELRCDPISGHTALYWYRQSLGQGLEFLIYFQGNSAPDKSGLPSDRFSAERTGGSVSTLTIQRTQQEDSAVYLCASSPRSGVEKLFFGSGTQLSVL.

The chain recombines TRBV5-6 with TRBJ1-5, with D maybe TRBD1 (6 bases). CDR3 size: 15 residues. CDR1 and CDR2 from the germline V gene are SGHDT and YYEEEE. Trimming took 0 bases from V and 8 from J, leaving 15 bases between them. The CDR3, as DNA: TGTGCCAGCAGCTTGGCCGGGGGGGCATGGGAGCCCCAGCATTTT. Its protein is CASSLAGGAWEPQHF.

The chain has TRBV7-2 and TRBJ1-2; 8 positions agree with TRBD1. Germline CDR1 SGHTA, CDR2 FQGNSA. Trimming cost V 1 base and J 5 bases; bases outside gene matches: 3. The CDR3 is 14 amino acids. CDR3 sequence (DNA): TGTGCCAGCAGCTTAGGGAGGACAGGGTATGGCTACACCTTC. It codes for CASSLGRTGYGYTF.

The rearrangement joins TRBV9 to TRBJ2-1; D remains ambiguous. Trimming removed 0 bases from V and 9 bases from J, with 7 bases in between. Germline lookup yields CDR1 SGDLS and CDR2 YYNGEE. The CDR3 runs 12 residues. This CDR3 reads CASSVEAGEQFF. In nucleotides, the CDR3 is TGTGCCAGCAGCGTAGAAGCTGGTGAGCAGTTCTTC.

The rearrangement uses TRBV11-1 and TRBJ2-1; D may be TRBD2 (6 bases). The CDR3 has 13 amino acids. Germline V gives CDR1 SGHAT, CDR2 FQDESV (reference sequence). V was cut by 10 bases and J by 5 bases, with 15 bases left in between. The CDR3 loop reads CATGIGGDNEQFF. In DNA, the CDR3 is TGTGCCACCGGTATCGGGGGTGACAATGAGCAGTTCTTC. Complete variable domain (other parts from reference TRBV11-1 and TRBJ2-1): EAEVAQSPRYKITEKSQAVAFWCDPISGHATLYWYRQILGQGPELLVQFQDESVVDDSQLPKDRFSAERLKGVDSTLKIQPAELGDSAMYLCATGIGGDNEQFFGPGTRLTVL.

The chain links TRBV4-2 to TRBJ2-1; 7 nucleotides match TRBD2. CDR3 length: 13 amino acids. Looked up from germline, CDR1 is LGHNA and CDR2 is YNFKEQ. The trim removed 3 bases at V and 8 bases at J, leaving 4 bases unmatched. CDR3 nucleotide sequence: TGTGCCAGCAGCCATGAAACTAGCGATGAGCAGTTCTTC. Protein sequence: CASSHETSDEQFF.

This chain uses TRBV21-1 with TRBJ1-2; the D call of TRBD1 is as the table states it, not checked on the DNA. TRBV21-1 is a known pseudogene. CDR3 size: 14 residues. This CDR3 reads CASSTDSRRYGYTF. The DNA for the CDR3 is TGTGCCAGCAGCACGGACAGCAGGCGGTATGGCTACACCTTC.

This chain links TRBV27 with TRBJ2-5; TRBD2 agrees at 9 bases. The germline V gene encodes CDR1 MNHEY and CDR2 SMNVEV (reference sequence). The junction had 9 bases not matched to a gene; V was cut back by 4 bases and J by 3 bases. This CDR3 is 16 amino acids long. The CDR3 loop is CASSSPRSGRKETQYF. In DNA form, the CDR3 reads TGTGCCAGCAGTTCGCCTAGGAGCGGGAGGAAAGAGACCCAGTACTTC.

The V gene is TRBV7-4, the J gene TRBJ1-4; tentatively, D is TRBD1 (6 bases). V lost 1 base and J 8 bases, leaving 8 bases between the germline ends. The CDR3 sequence is 13 residues long. Germline V gene data show CDR1 as SGHVT and CDR2 as SQSDAQ. The CDR3 is CASSLVRGEKLFF. CDR3 DNA sequence: TGTGCCAGCAGCTTAGTCAGGGGCGAAAAACTGTTTTTT.

V usage is TRBV7-9 and J usage is TRBJ1-1, with D possibly matching TRBD1 (5 bases). The CDR3 runs 15 residues. Trimming cost V 0 bases and J 6 bases, with 14 bases left between them. Germline V gene data show CDR1 as SEHNR and CDR2 as FQNEAQ (reference sequence). CDR3: CASSLATAGLSEAFF. The DNA of the CDR3 is TGTGCCAGCAGCTTAGCGACGGCAGGGTTGTCTGAAGCTTTCTTT.

The chain joins TRBV7-2 to TRBJ2-5; D is ambiguous. The germline gives CDR1 SGHTA, CDR2 FQGNSA. Deletions cut 6 bases from V and 5 bases from J, with 13 bases between. The CDR3 length is 13 residues. The CDR3 protein is CASSSPAEETQYF. For the CDR3, the DNA is TGTGCCAGCAGTTCCCCGGCGGAGGAGACCCAGTACTTC.

The J gene is TRBJ1-5, the V gene TRBV5-1; no clear D. Per germline, CDR1 SGHRS and CDR2 YFSETQ. Trimming stripped 0 bases from V and 6 bases from J, with 7 bases between. There are 13 residues in the CDR3. The DNA for the CDR3 is TGCGCCAGCAGCTTGGACAGTATTCAGCCCCAGCATTTT. Translation: CASSLDSIQPQHF.

The rearrangement uses TRBV2 and TRBJ2-3, with TRBD2 as a possible D gene (7 bases). CDR1 is SNHLY, CDR2 FYNNEI, per germline. Trimming stripped 0 bases from V and 8 bases from J, with 18 bases between. This CDR3 comprises 16 residues. CDR3 protein: CASSEAQRGGRATQYF. For the CDR3, the DNA is TGTGCCAGCAGTGAAGCGCAGAGGGGGGGCAGGGCTACGCAGTATTTT.

A few counts support this clone. This chain connects TRBV19 to TRBJ2-7, with a possible D match to TRBD1 (6 bases). The ends were cut back, 6 bases at V and 5 bases at J, with 8 bases in the middle. The CDR3 loop spans 11 amino acids. Germline CDR1 LNHDA, CDR2 SQIVND (reference sequence). CDR3 amino acids: CASRQGDEQYF. CDR3 DNA: TGTGCCAGTAGACAGGGAGACGAGCAGTACTTC.

V gene TRBV6-6 combines with J gene TRBJ2-1; 12 bases are a match to TRBD2. Germline CDR1 is MNHNY and CDR2 is SVGAGI (reference sequence). This CDR3 has 15 amino acids. V was pared by 2 bases and J by 5 bases, with 1 base of the junction left unmatched. CDR3 loop: CASSYTSGRNNEQFF. The CDR3 DNA reads TGTGCCAGCAGTTACACTAGCGGGAGGAACAATGAGCAGTTCTTC.

The chain links TRBV7-2 to TRBJ2-7; the D gene is possibly TRBD2 (6 bases). Germline V gene data show CDR1 as SGHTA and CDR2 as FQGNSA. This CDR3 spans 14 amino acids. The V end was cut by 5 bases, the J end by 6 bases, with 17 bases between. CDR3 in amino acids: CASSPGGALGEQYF. The CDR3 DNA reads as TGTGCCAGCAGCCCTGGAGGGGCCCTGGGCGAGCAGTACTTC.

The chain joins TRBV29-1 to TRBJ2-7; TRBD2 matches 9 bases. Unmatched junction bases numbered 13, after V lost 7 bases and J lost 3 bases. Germline CDR1 and CDR2: SQVTM and ANQGSEA. This CDR3 has 15 amino acids. DNA for the CDR3: TGCAGCGGCGGGGGGGGGAGCAAAGGGGGCTACGAGCAGTACTTC. Its translation is CSGGGGSKGGYEQYF.

The chain recombines TRBV6-5 with TRBJ2-1; TRBD1 aligns across 12 bases. J lost 9 bases, V lost 6 bases, and 6 bases had no gene match. Germline V gene lookup returns CDR1 MNHEY and CDR2 SVGAGI. CDR3 length equals 14 residues. CDR3 amino acids: CASRPGQGAGEQFF. The CDR3 coding sequence is TGTGCCAGCAGACCGGGACAGGGGGCCGGTGAGCAGTTCTTC.